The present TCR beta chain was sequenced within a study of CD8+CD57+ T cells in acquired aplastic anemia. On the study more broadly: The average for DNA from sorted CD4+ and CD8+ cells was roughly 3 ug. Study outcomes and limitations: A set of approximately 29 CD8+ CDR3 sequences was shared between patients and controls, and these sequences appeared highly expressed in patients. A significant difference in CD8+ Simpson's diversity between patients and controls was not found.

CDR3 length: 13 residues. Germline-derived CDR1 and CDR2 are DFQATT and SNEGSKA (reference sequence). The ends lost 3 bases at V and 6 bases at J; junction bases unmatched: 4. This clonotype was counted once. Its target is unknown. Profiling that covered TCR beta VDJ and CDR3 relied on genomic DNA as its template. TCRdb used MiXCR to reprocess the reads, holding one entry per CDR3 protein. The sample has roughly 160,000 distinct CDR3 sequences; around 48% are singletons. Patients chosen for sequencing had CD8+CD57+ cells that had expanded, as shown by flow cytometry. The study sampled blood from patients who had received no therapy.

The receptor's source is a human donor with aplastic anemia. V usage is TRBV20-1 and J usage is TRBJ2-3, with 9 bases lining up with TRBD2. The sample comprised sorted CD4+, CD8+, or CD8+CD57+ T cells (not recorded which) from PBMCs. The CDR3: CSARMRGGDTQYF. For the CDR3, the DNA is TGCAGTGCTAGGATGCGGGGGGGCGATACGCAGTATTTT.